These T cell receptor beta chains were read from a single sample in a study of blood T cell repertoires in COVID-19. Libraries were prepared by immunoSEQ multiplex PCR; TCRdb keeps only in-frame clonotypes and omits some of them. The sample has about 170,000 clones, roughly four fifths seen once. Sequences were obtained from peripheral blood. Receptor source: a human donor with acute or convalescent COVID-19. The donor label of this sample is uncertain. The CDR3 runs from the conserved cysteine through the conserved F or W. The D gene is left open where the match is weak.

CDR3: CASRWGGTGGFGYTF; D: TRBD1; J: TRBJ1-2; V: TRBV5-7
CDR3: CASSSDREDVDSNQPQHF; D: TRBD1; J: TRBJ1-5; V: TRBV7-9
CDR3: CASSQGRGIEETQYF; D: -; J: TRBJ2-5; V: TRBV3-1/TRBV3-2
CDR3: CAWSREATQGGGYTF; D: -; J: TRBJ1-2; V: TRBV30
CDR3: CASSKQGSPNYEQYF; D: TRBD1; J: TRBJ2-7; V: TRBV7-2
CDR3: CASAPLLRTGGNEKLFF; D: TRBD1; J: TRBJ1-4; V: TRBV12-5
CDR3: CASTLGERERYEQYF; D: -; J: TRBJ2-7; V: TRBV21-1
CDR3: CAISESVLSEAFF; D: -; J: TRBJ1-1; V: TRBV10-3
CDR3: CASSTGLAGDVADTQYF; D: TRBD2; J: TRBJ2-3; V: TRBV19
CDR3: CASSELAGNYGHTF; D: -; J: TRBJ1-2; V: TRBV6-1
CDR3: CATHGREPTYNEQFF; D: -; J: TRBJ2-1; V: TRBV28
CDR3: CAWSPQGGEAFF; D: TRBD1; J: TRBJ1-1; V: TRBV30
CDR3: CASSMTARNTEAFF; D: -; J: TRBJ1-1; V: TRBV2
CDR3: CASSLGQGGTEAFF; D: TRBD1; J: TRBJ1-1; V: TRBV28
CDR3: CASSKVGMDTYSGNTIYF; D: -; J: TRBJ1-3; V: TRBV14
CDR3: CASTTKGDNSPLHF; D: -; J: TRBJ1-6; V: TRBV28
CDR3: CSVSKGAGNEKLFF; D: TRBD1; J: TRBJ1-4; V: TRBV29-1
CDR3: CASSRRANNEQFF; D: -; J: TRBJ2-1; V: TRBV4-1
CDR3: CATGQGKALHEQYF; D: TRBD1; J: TRBJ2-7; V: TRBV10-3
CDR3: CASSSQGAFYGYTF; D: TRBD1; J: TRBJ1-2; V: TRBV11-2
CDR3: CASSETGTAATNEKLFF; D: TRBD1; J: TRBJ1-4; V: TRBV6-1
CDR3: CASSRGETIYGYTF; D: -; J: TRBJ1-2; V: TRBV5-8
CDR3: CASSPGTDNQPQHF; D: TRBD1; J: TRBJ1-5; V: TRBV18
CDR3: CASSLGAGYNEQFF; D: -; J: TRBJ2-1; V: TRBV5-1
CDR3: CASSFLDRGNTEAFF; D: TRBD1; J: TRBJ1-1; V: TRBV5-4
CDR3: CSGNGGVNTEAFF; D: -; J: TRBJ1-1; V: TRBV29-1
CDR3: CASSVSAEPYEQYF; D: -; J: TRBJ2-7; V: TRBV9
CDR3: CASRKVRMAGRPYNSPLHF; D: -; J: TRBJ1-6; V: TRBV21-1
CDR3: CASSLGGQGGEKLFF; D: TRBD1; J: TRBJ1-4; V: TRBV7-9
CDR3: CASSGASEGKDTQYF; D: -; J: TRBJ2-3; V: TRBV28
CDR3: CASSEVGAGGYTF; D: -; J: TRBJ1-2; V: TRBV5-4
CDR3: CASRGTASNQPQHF; D: TRBD1; J: TRBJ1-5; V: TRBV2
CDR3: CASSQDLGAGGHNEQFF; D: TRBD2; J: TRBJ2-1; V: TRBV3-1/TRBV3-2
CDR3: CASSTTSGGTDTQYF; D: TRBD2; J: TRBJ2-3; V: TRBV19
CDR3: CASGLERPGYYGYTF; D: -; J: TRBJ1-2; V: TRBV19
CDR3: CASSFVGLRTDTQYF; D: -; J: TRBJ2-3; V: TRBV5-1
CDR3: CASSVGTGGLYEQYF; D: -; J: TRBJ2-7; V: TRBV9
CDR3: CASSLLAGGYSSYEQYF; D: TRBD2; J: TRBJ2-7; V: TRBV7-8
CDR3: CASSPLSGTENYGYTF; D: TRBD1; J: TRBJ1-2; V: TRBV18
CDR3: CSVEVEGHRGYTF; D: -; J: TRBJ1-2; V: TRBV29-1
CDR3: CASSLEGTSSRETQYF; D: TRBD2; J: TRBJ2-5; V: TRBV5-1
CDR3: CAHRGGWENEQFF; D: -; J: TRBJ2-1; V: TRBV14
CDR3: CASSLEGGNGELFF; D: -; J: TRBJ2-2; V: TRBV5-1
CDR3: CASSLAGAYEQYF; D: TRBD2; J: TRBJ2-7; V: TRBV28
CDR3: CASSLLGKQETQYF; D: -; J: TRBJ2-5; V: TRBV27
CDR3: CASSLVEGRSYNEQFF; D: -; J: TRBJ2-1; V: TRBV7-6
CDR3: CAWVRGDGYTF; D: TRBD1; J: TRBJ1-2; V: TRBV30
CDR3: CASSLNRPGGETQYF; D: -; J: TRBJ2-5; V: TRBV7-3
CDR3: CASSRGTEQYF; D: -; J: TRBJ2-7; V: TRBV12-3/TRBV12-4
CDR3: CASSLVTGDNSPLHF; D: TRBD1; J: TRBJ1-6; V: TRBV7-2
CDR3: CASSIQGTEAFF; D: -; J: TRBJ1-1; V: TRBV19
CDR3: CASSTAAGGQETQYF; D: TRBD1; J: TRBJ2-5; V: TRBV7-3
CDR3: CASSPTQGYSEQFF; D: -; J: TRBJ2-1; V: TRBV7-3
CDR3: CASSLLQASNQPQHF; D: -; J: TRBJ1-5; V: TRBV2
CDR3: CATSRPQGPGTEAFF; D: TRBD1; J: TRBJ1-1; V: TRBV15
CDR3: CASSAGSNYGYTF; D: -; J: TRBJ1-2; V: TRBV2
CDR3: CASSVRGGGAGDTEAFF; D: -; J: TRBJ1-1; V: TRBV9
CDR3: CASSTGQGGGTDTQYF; D: TRBD1; J: TRBJ2-3; V: TRBV5-4
CDR3: CSVETDRLRNSYNEQFF; D: -; J: TRBJ2-1; V: TRBV29-1